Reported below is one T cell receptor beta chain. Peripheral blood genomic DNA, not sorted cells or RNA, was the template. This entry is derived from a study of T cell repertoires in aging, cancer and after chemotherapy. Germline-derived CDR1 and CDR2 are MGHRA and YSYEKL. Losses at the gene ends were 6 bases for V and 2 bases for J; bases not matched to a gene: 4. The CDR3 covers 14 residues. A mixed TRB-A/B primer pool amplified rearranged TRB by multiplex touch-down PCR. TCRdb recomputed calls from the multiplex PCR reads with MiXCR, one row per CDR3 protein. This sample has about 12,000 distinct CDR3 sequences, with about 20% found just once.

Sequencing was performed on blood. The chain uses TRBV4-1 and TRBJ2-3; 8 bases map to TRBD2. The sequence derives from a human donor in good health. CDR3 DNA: TGCGCCAGCAGGCAGCGGGGGATCACAGATACGCAGTATTTT. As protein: CASRQRGITDTQYF.